This T cell receptor (beta chain) was identified during a study of shared clonotypes between healthy human individuals. Assay used: immunoSEQ multiplex PCR; TCRdb lists only in-frame clones, some missing. The sample includes some 2,500,000 clones, approximately 93% of them seen just once. A word on this clone: Its antigen is not known.

V was pared by 5 bases and J by 1 base, with 12 bases between. The CDR3 has 15 amino acids. Germline V gene sequence: CDR1 ENHRY, CDR2 SYGVKD. Subsets obtained from CD4+ cells comprised CD45RA+ naive and CD45RA-negative memory cells. Study-level findings and limits: Although depth was large, rarefaction showed that sequencing of the sorted subsets was incomplete. Roughly 5% of naive CD4 clonotypes were common to four donors.

Source material: naive CD4+ T cells from PBMCs. Subset given: CD45RA+ positively selected. The V and J genes are TRBV10-3 and TRBJ2-1; a possible D gene is TRBD2 (6 bases). The clonotype was recovered from a man aged 18 to 35 in good health. Some clones in this sample may be carry-over from other donors' samples. The CDR3 DNA follows: TGTGCCATCAGTAGCGCGGGATGGTCCTACAATGAGCAGTTCTTC. Protein sequence: CAISSAGWSYNEQFF.